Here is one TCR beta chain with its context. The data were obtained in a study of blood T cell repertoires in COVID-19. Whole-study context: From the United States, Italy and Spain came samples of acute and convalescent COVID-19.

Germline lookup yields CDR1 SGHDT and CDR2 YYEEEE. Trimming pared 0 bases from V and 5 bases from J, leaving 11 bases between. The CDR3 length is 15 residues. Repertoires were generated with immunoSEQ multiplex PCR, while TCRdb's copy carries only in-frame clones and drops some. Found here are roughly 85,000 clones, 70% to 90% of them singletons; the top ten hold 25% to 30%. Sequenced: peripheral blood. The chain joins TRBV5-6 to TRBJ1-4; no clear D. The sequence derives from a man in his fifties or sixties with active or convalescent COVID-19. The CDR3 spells CASSLEWWQNEKLFF. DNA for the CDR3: TGTGCCAGCAGCTTGGAGTGGTGGCAGAATGAAAAACTGTTTTTT.